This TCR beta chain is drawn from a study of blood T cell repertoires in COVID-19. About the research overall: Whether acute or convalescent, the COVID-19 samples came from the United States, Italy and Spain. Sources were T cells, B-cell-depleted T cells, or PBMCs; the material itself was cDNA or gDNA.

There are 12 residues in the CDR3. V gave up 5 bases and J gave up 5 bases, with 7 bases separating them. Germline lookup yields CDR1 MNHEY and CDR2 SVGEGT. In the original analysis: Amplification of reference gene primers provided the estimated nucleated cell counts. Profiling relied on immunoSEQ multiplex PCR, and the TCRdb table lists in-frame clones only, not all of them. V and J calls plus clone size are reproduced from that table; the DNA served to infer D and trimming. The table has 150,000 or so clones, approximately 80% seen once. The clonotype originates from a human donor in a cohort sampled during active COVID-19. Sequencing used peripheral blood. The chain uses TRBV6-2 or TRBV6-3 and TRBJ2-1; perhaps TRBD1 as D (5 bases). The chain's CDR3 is CASSLGDNEQFF. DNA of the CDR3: TGTGCCAGCAGTCTAGGGGACAATGAGCAGTTCTTC.